These 32 T cell receptor beta chains came from one sample sequenced in a study of shared clonotypes between healthy human individuals. TCRdb's table, derived via immunoSEQ multiplex PCR, lists solely in-frame clones and lacks some. This table holds about 2 million clones, roughly 95% found once. It was CD45RO-negative cells, positively selected for CCR7, that made up naive CD8 cells, with terminally differentiated effector memory CD45RA+ cells excluded. Sample: naive CD8+ T cells sorted from blood. The receptors shown here come from a man between 18 and 35 years old in good health.

V and J are TRBV9 and TRBJ1-1, with TRBD1 as a possible D gene (5 bases). Germline assignment: CDR1 SGDLS and CDR2 YYNGEE. The length of the CDR3 is 13 residues. Trimming cost V 2 bases and J 4 bases, with 9 bases left between them. The CDR3 DNA is TGTGCCAGCAGCGTCGACAGTCTCACTGAAGCTTTCTTT. This translates into CASSVDSLTEAFF.

The chain combines TRBV11-2 with TRBJ2-1; TRBD2 is a possible D gene (6 bases). Germline V gene sequence: CDR1 SGHAT, CDR2 FQNNGV. V gave up 5 bases and J gave up 4 bases, with 15 bases separating them. This CDR3 is 15 amino acids long. CDR3 coding DNA: TGTGCCAGCAGCCCATCTTCGGGAGAGTACAATGAGCAGTTCTTC. Residues: CASSPSSGEYNEQFF.

In regard to this clone: The sample holds other DNA sequences that translate to the same CDR3. The chain joins TRBV20-1 to TRBJ2-5; D is unresolved. V shed 3 bases and J shed 4 bases, with 3 bases lying between them. This CDR3 comprises 10 residues. CDR1 and CDR2 (germline): DFQATT, SNEGSKA (reference sequence). For the CDR3, the DNA is TGCAGTGCTAGTCCAGAGACCCAGTACTTC. Protein: CSASPETQYF.

The V call is TRBV4-3, the J call TRBJ2-2, with 9 bases lining up with TRBD2. Unmatched junction bases numbered 8, after V lost 0 bases and J lost 6 bases. The CDR3 runs 17 residues. The germline V gene has CDR1 LGHNA and CDR2 YSLEER. In DNA, the CDR3 is TGCGCCAGCAGCCAAGATCAGGCGGGAGGGCCTCCCGGGGAGCTGTTTTTT. The encoded protein is CASSQDQAGGPPGELFF.

This chain links TRBV7-2 with TRBJ1-1; D is ambiguous. Germline V gene sequence: CDR1 SGHTA, CDR2 FQGNSA. The CDR3 runs to 14 residues. V lost 5 bases and J 0 bases, leaving 10 bases between the germline ends. DNA for the CDR3: TGTGCCAGCAGCCTTGGAATGTTGAACACTGAAGCTTTCTTT. It is translated as CASSLGMLNTEAFF.

The gene calls are TRBV18 and TRBJ2-5; 7 bases fit TRBD1. The CDR3 consists of 15 residues. The ends lost 3 bases at V and 2 bases at J; junction bases unmatched: 6. Germline CDR1 and CDR2: KGHSH and LQKENI. The CDR3 loop is CASSPRQGQQETQYF. The CDR3 region has the DNA TGTGCCAGCTCACCGAGACAGGGCCAACAAGAGACCCAGTACTTC.

The chain is built from TRBV27 and TRBJ2-3, with 15 positions matching TRBD2. In germline, CDR1 is MNHEY, CDR2 SMNVEV (reference sequence). CDR3 length equals 16 residues. V gave up 5 bases and J gave up 3 bases; unmatched junction bases: 3. The CDR3 reads CASSRTSGGGTDTQYF. CDR3 in DNA: TGTGCCAGCAGTAGGACTAGCGGGGGGGGTACAGATACGCAGTATTTT.

The chain carries TRBV2 and TRBJ2-5; D not certain. V lost 7 bases and J lost 4, with 19 bases in between. This CDR3 spans 15 amino acids. Germline CDR1 SNHLY, CDR2 FYNNEI. The CDR3 nucleotides are TGTGCCAGCATTCCTCCGAGCGACTCCGGAGAGACCCAGTACTTC. This codes for CASIPPSDSGETQYF.

The chain joins TRBV28 to TRBJ2-1, with unresolved D. This CDR3 comprises 13 residues. Trimming left V 10 bases short and J 0 bases short, with 10 bases between. In germline, CDR1 is MDHEN, CDR2 SYDVKM. CDR3 in amino acids: CATDQSSYNEQFF. CDR3 nucleotide sequence: TGTGCCACTGACCAGAGCTCCTACAATGAGCAGTTCTTC.

V is TRBV15 and J is TRBJ2-1, with 7 bases matching TRBD2. The CDR3 spans 14 residues. Germline trimming cut 8 bases from V and 7 bases from J; bases unmatched to any gene: 11. Germline lookup yields CDR1 LNHNV and CDR2 YYDKDF (reference sequence). This CDR3 is CATLSGNGDNEQFF. The CDR3 DNA reads as TGTGCCACCCTCAGCGGGAATGGGGATAATGAGCAGTTCTTC.

In regard to this clone: The sample has other DNA sequences that encode this CDR3 too. J is TRBJ2-7 and V is TRBV4-3; the match to TRBD1 covers 9 bases. With 0 bases clipped from V and 3 bases from J, the junction kept 3 bases outside the gene matches. The CDR3 covers 15 residues. Germline V lookup: CDR1 LGHNA, CDR2 YSLEER. The CDR3, as DNA: TGCGCCAGCAGCCAAGAAACGGGACAGGGCTACGAGCAGTACTTC. It codes for CASSQETGQGYEQYF.

This clone is a singleton in its sample. The J gene is TRBJ2-2, the V gene TRBV7-9; 8 nucleotides align to TRBD2. Trimming took 5 bases from V and 7 from J; bases not matched to a gene: 15. The CDR3 covers 17 residues. Germline V gives CDR1 SEHNR, CDR2 FQNEAQ (reference sequence). DNA for the CDR3: TGTGCCAGCAGCCCCCAGACTAGCGTGTTAGGTGGCGGGGAGCTGTTTTTT. Its translation is CASSPQTSVLGGGELFF.

The gene calls are TRBV20-1 and TRBJ1-1; D is unresolved. Per the germline V gene, CDR1 is DFQATT and CDR2 is SNEGSKA (reference sequence). The V gene lost 4 bases and the J gene lost 10 bases, with 13 bases spanning the gap. The length of the CDR3 is 11 residues. CDR3 sequence reads: CSAITVSGAFF. The CDR3, as DNA: TGCAGTGCTATAACAGTTTCCGGAGCTTTCTTT.

The rearrangement links TRBV19 to TRBJ2-7, with TRBD2 identical over 7 bases. Looked up from germline, CDR1 is LNHDA and CDR2 is SQIVND (reference sequence). The CDR3 has 10 amino acids. The CDR3 region is CARFGGRNGV. The CDR3 coding sequence is TGTGCCAGATTTGGCGGGAGAAATGGGGTC.

V gene TRBV9 combines with J gene TRBJ1-1; unclear D gene. V shed 4 bases and J shed 2 bases, with 9 bases lying between them. Germline CDR1 is SGDLS and CDR2 is YYNGEE. This CDR3 comprises 13 residues. CDR3 in DNA: TGTGCCAGCAGCTTTCAGGATAACACTGAAGCTTTCTTT. Its protein product is CASSFQDNTEAFF.

This sequence joins TRBV27 and TRBJ2-3; 7 nucleotides align to TRBD1. The CDR3 extends over 16 amino acids. The J segment lost 2 bases and the V segment lost 6 bases, leaving 11 bases of the junction unmatched. Germline CDR1 MNHEY, CDR2 SMNVEV (reference sequence). The CDR3 coding sequence is TGTGCCAGCAGCAGCCAGGGGGTCCTCTACACAGATACGCAGTATTTT. Translating it yields CASSSQGVLYTDTQYF.

The V call is TRBV9, the J call TRBJ1-5, with D possibly matching TRBD1 (6 bases). Trimming stripped 4 bases from V and 7 bases from J, with 18 bases between. From germline, CDR1 is SGDLS and CDR2 YYNGEE. This CDR3 contains 15 residues. This CDR3 reads CASSPGESLGQPQHF. CDR3 coding DNA: TGTGCCAGCAGCCCAGGGGAGAGTTTAGGACAGCCCCAGCATTTT. The full variable domain, its missing parts supplied by reference TRBV9 and TRBJ1-5, is DSGVTQTPKHLITATGQRVTLRCSPRSGDLSVYWYQQSLDQGLQFLIQYYNGEERAKGNILERFSAQQFPDLHSELNLSSLELGDSALYFCASSPGESLGQPQHFGDGTRLSIL.

The CDR3 coding sequence is TGTGCCATCAGTGACTGGCGACAGGGCACTAACTATGGCTACACCTTC. Protein sequence: CAISDWRQGTNYGYTF. This chain links TRBV10-3 with TRBJ1-2, with 7 bases identical to TRBD1. The V segment lost 3 bases and the J segment 0 bases; nucleotides outside the gene matches: 7. The CDR3 consists of 16 residues. CDR1 and CDR2 (germline): ENHRY, SYGVKD.

This chain joins TRBV28 and TRBJ1-1; 7 positions match TRBD1. With 6 bases clipped from V and 3 bases from J, the junction kept 4 bases outside the gene matches. The CDR3 is 13 amino acids. The germline CDR1 and CDR2 sequences are MDHEN and SYDVKM. The CDR3 here is CASRNTGDTEAFF. DNA of the CDR3: TGTGCCAGCAGGAATACAGGGGACACTGAAGCTTTCTTT.

V gene TRBV4-3 combines with J gene TRBJ1-1; D uncertain. Germline V gene sequence: CDR1 LGHNA, CDR2 YSLEER. CDR3 length: 14 amino acids. Trimming left V 0 bases short and J 0 bases short, with 5 bases between. The CDR3 reads CASSQDAVNTEAFF. The DNA of the CDR3 is TGCGCCAGCAGCCAAGATGCAGTGAACACTGAAGCTTTCTTT.

Points on this clone: This clone may be a read error of a much larger clone one base away. This chain uses TRBV5-8 with TRBJ2-7; 9 bases agree with TRBD1. V dropped 3 bases and J dropped 3; count of bases not matched to a gene: 1. The CDR3 extends over 13 amino acids. The germline V gene has CDR1 SGHTS and CDR2 YDEGEE. DNA for the CDR3: TGTGCCAGCAGCTGGGGACAGGGCTACGAGCAGTACTTC. This gives the protein CASSWGQGYEQYF.

As DNA, the CDR3 is TGTGCCAGCTTCCTAACCGTCGGACAAAAAAGGGAGACCCAGTACTTC. The encoded protein is CASFLTVGQKRETQYF. The V gene is TRBV18, the J gene TRBJ2-5, with TRBD1 as a possible D gene (5 bases). Trimming removed 7 bases at V and 5 bases at J, with 23 bases between. CDR1 and CDR2 from the germline V gene are KGHSH and LQKENI. The CDR3 is 16 amino acids.

In regard to this clone: At one of its ends the junction is not consistent with the germline gene, which may arise from a read error. The genes are TRBV7-7 and TRBJ2-7; 9 nucleotides line up with TRBD1. Germline assignment: CDR1 SSHAT and CDR2 FNYEAQ (reference sequence). This CDR3 has 15 residues. The CDR3 loop reads CASSRGTGSSYEQYF. The CDR3 nucleotides are TGTGCTAGCAGCCGCGGGACAGGGAGCTCCTACGAGCAGTACTTC. Using reference TRBV7-7 and TRBJ2-7 for the parts outside the CDR3, the full variable domain is GAGVSQSPRYKVTKRGQDVTLRCDPISSHATLYWYQQALGQGPEFLTYFNYEAQPDKSGLPSDRFSAERPEGSISTLTIQRTEQRDSAMYRCASSRGTGSSYEQYFGPGTRLTVT.

V usage is TRBV4-1 and J usage is TRBJ2-2; the D is unclear. CDR1 and CDR2 from the germline V gene are MGHRA and YSYEKL. V was trimmed by 0 bases and J by 6 bases, leaving 14 bases between them. This CDR3 has 16 residues. CDR3 residues: CASSQERAAAPGELFF. The DNA for the CDR3 is TGCGCCAGCAGCCAAGAAAGGGCGGCCGCACCCGGGGAGCTGTTTTTT.

This chain joins TRBV6-1 and TRBJ2-7; possibly TRBD2 for D (6 bases). Deletions cut 7 bases from V and 0 bases from J, with 13 bases between. Germline values: CDR1 MNHNS, CDR2 SASEGT. The CDR3 has 14 amino acids. This CDR3 is CASTGGRSSYEQYF. The CDR3 nucleotides are TGTGCCAGCACCGGGGGAAGGAGCTCCTACGAGCAGTACTTC.

The chain carries TRBV5-1 and TRBJ2-7, with 16 nucleotides matching TRBD2. Germline V gives CDR1 SGHRS, CDR2 YFSETQ. V shed 4 bases and J 1 base; nucleotides not matched to a gene: 2. The CDR3 spans 16 residues. DNA of the CDR3: TGCGCCAGCAGCGGGGGACTAGCGGGAGGGTCCTACGAGCAGTACTTC. Amino acids: CASSGGLAGGSYEQYF.

Notes on this clone: Other DNA sequences within the sample encode an identical CDR3. Here the CDR3 reads CASSFLADTQYF. CDR3 sequence (DNA): TGTGCCAGCAGCTTTCTAGCGGATACGCAGTATTTT. The chain carries TRBV7-9 and TRBJ2-3; D is possibly TRBD2 (6 bases). The CDR3 is 12 amino acids. Trimming pared 3 bases from V and 6 bases from J, leaving 7 bases between. In germline, CDR1 is SEHNR, CDR2 FQNEAQ (reference sequence).

The rearrangement uses TRBV30 and TRBJ2-7; D is possibly TRBD1 (6 bases). Germline CDR1 and CDR2: GTSNPN and SVGIG (reference sequence). This CDR3 is 14 amino acids long. V dropped 2 bases and J dropped 0 bases, with 11 bases sitting between them. CDR3 DNA sequence: TGTGCCTGGAGTCCTGGGACATCCTCCTACGAGCAGTACTTC. This gives the protein CAWSPGTSSYEQYF.

V usage is TRBV13 and J usage is TRBJ2-7; 7 bases line up with TRBD1. J lost 0 bases, V lost 5 bases, and 7 bases had no gene match. CDR1 PRHDT and CDR2 FYEKMQ come from the germline V gene (reference sequence). The CDR3 loop spans 15 amino acids. The CDR3 sequence: CASSPAGTDSYEQYF. CDR3 bases: TGTGCCAGCAGCCCGGCCGGGACAGACTCCTACGAGCAGTACTTC.

This chain connects TRBV11-1 to TRBJ1-1; 7 nucleotides align to TRBD1. In germline, CDR1 is SGHAT, CDR2 FQDESV (reference sequence). The trim removed 5 bases at V and 2 bases at J, leaving 8 bases unmatched. This CDR3 region has 15 residues. CDR3 region: CASSLLRGGNTEAFF. The CDR3 nucleotides are TGTGCCAGCAGCCTGCTGAGAGGGGGCAACACTGAAGCTTTCTTT. The whole variable domain, filled in from reference TRBV11-1 and TRBJ1-1, reads EAEVAQSPRYKITEKSQAVAFWCDPISGHATLYWYRQILGQGPELLVQFQDESVVDDSQLPKDRFSAERLKGVDSTLKIQPAELGDSAMYLCASSLLRGGNTEAFFGQGTRLTVV.

Concerning this clone: This could be a read error, since a much larger clone is one nucleotide away. The chain's CDR3 is CASSLSGANVLTF. CDR3 coding DNA: TGTGCCAGCAGCTTATCTGGGGCCAACGTCCTGACTTTC. The chain links TRBV13 to TRBJ2-6; no clear D gene. The germline CDR1 and CDR2 sequences are PRHDT and FYEKMQ (reference sequence). The germline V and J ends were trimmed by 2 bases and 1 base, with 0 bases remaining between them. This CDR3 has 13 amino acids.

A remark on this clone: Other DNA sequences in the sample encode the same CDR3. The V and J genes are TRBV6-5 and TRBJ2-2; unclear D gene. The CDR3 consists of 12 residues. Germline assignment: CDR1 MNHEY and CDR2 SVGAGI. Trimming removed 2 bases from V and 7 bases from J, with 5 bases in between. The CDR3 bases are TGTGCCAGCAGTTACGGCGGCGGGGAGCTGTTTTTT. As protein: CASSYGGGELFF.